This is a list of T cell receptor beta chains from one sample in a study of blood T cell repertoires in COVID-19. Assay: immunoSEQ multiplex PCR; the TCRdb copy retains only in-frame clones and omits some. The sample includes about 210,000 clones, around 92% seen only once; the top ten take approximately 1.2%. Material for sequencing was peripheral blood. Source of these receptors: a man between 25 and 39 years old with acute or convalescent COVID-19. CDR3s include the opening cysteine and the closing phenylalanine or tryptophan.

j_call v_call cdr3_aa
TRBJ1-1 TRBV11-3 CASSLEGTADTEAFF
TRBJ2-1 TRBV9 CASSVRLAGGHSSNEQFF
TRBJ2-3 TRBV19 CASTPLGGGPKDTQYF
TRBJ2-6 TRBV19 CATADPGSGANVLTF
TRBJ2-7 TRBV30 CAWRAQDRVDEQYF
TRBJ1-1 TRBV27 CASSLGAGGDTLTEAFF
TRBJ1-5 TRBV28 CASSSGQFNQPQHF
TRBJ1-3 TRBV6-1 CASSAVGLSSAGNTIYF
TRBJ1-1 TRBV12-3/TRBV12-4 CASSILNTEAFF
TRBJ1-6 TRBV2 CASSEGRAISPLHF
TRBJ2-5 TRBV4-2 CASSPTLAPQETQYF
TRBJ1-1 TRBV7-9 CASAIISRGRTNTEAFF
TRBJ2-7 TRBV5-1 CASSLVSGYEQYF
TRBJ2-7 TRBV30 CAWLAGSYEQYF
TRBJ1-6 TRBV11-1 CASRQTGGGSPLHF
TRBJ2-7 TRBV30 CASTGTVIYEQYF
TRBJ1-2 TRBV9 CASSASHYGYTF
TRBJ1-2 TRBV6-6 CASNRDSNYGYTF
TRBJ1-1 TRBV7-9 CASNRGDLNTEAFF
TRBJ2-5 TRBV28 CAARAGAFQETQYF
TRBJ1-4 TRBV4-1 CASSRSSSGGVDEKLFF
TRBJ2-1 TRBV6-2/TRBV6-3 CASSLGLAGGPYNEQFF
TRBJ2-7 TRBV27 CASSFRLTYEQYF
TRBJ2-1 TRBV9 CASSVQGYSYNEQFF
TRBJ1-1 TRBV6-1 CASRYENTEAFF
TRBJ1-6 TRBV18 CASSPRTGDSPLHF
TRBJ1-6 TRBV4-1 CASSQVGTGNSPLHF
TRBJ2-1 TRBV27 CASSLRDYYNEQFF
TRBJ2-3 TRBV28 CASSPRDRDTQYF
TRBJ2-7 TRBV29-1 CSGTGTSSYEQYF
TRBJ2-5 TRBV15 CATSSGYQETQYF
TRBJ1-5 TRBV10-3 CAISESTGRGAQHF
TRBJ1-5 TRBV2 CAGSGTSNGPQHF
TRBJ2-7 TRBV3-1/TRBV3-2 CASGSAGTPPYEQYF
TRBJ1-6 TRBV6-5 CASRGGWSNSPLHF
TRBJ2-2 TRBV29-1 CSVGQGMGTGELFF
TRBJ2-2 TRBV9 CASGARTNTGELFF
TRBJ2-7 TRBV6-5 CASSLYGVQYF
TRBJ1-5 TRBV18 CASSPPSGLQPQHF
TRBJ2-1 TRBV9 CASSVGQGYNEQFF
TRBJ2-5 TRBV30 CAWSVMLRGTQYF
TRBJ2-3 TRBV27 CASSLIQSDTQYF
TRBJ1-2 TRBV5-1 CASSSNRNYGYTF
TRBJ2-5 TRBV7-9 CASNRGTSGGETQYF
TRBJ1-4 TRBV18 CASSPRTTASNEKLFF
TRBJ1-5 TRBV12-3/TRBV12-4 CASSLTYDQHF
TRBJ2-5 TRBV12-3/TRBV12-4 CASSRDRETQYF
TRBJ2-5 TRBV4-1 CASSQESGGARETQYF